This entry lists 21 T cell receptor beta chains sequenced from one sample in a study of T cell repertoires in cytomegalovirus infection. TCRdb called the reads again in MiXCR, with one record for every CDR3 protein. The sample has some 180,000 distinct CDR3 sequences; 17% are singletons. The sequencing input was CD8+ T cells from PBMCs. The receptor source for this set is a human donor in good health (CMV status not recorded). Some clones in this sample may be carry-over from other donors' samples.

This clonotype has a handful of counts. V usage is TRBV11-2 and J usage is TRBJ2-7, with D maybe TRBD1 (6 bases). The V end lost 5 bases, the J end lost 1 base, and 15 bases lay between the germline ends. Germline values: CDR1 SGHAT, CDR2 FQNNGV. This CDR3 contains 15 residues. The DNA of the CDR3 is TGTGCCAGCAGCCTCCAGCGGACAGCGTCCTACGAGCAGTACTTC. This sequence encodes CASSLQRTASYEQYF.

The chain is built from TRBV27 and TRBJ1-2, with D possibly being TRBD1 (5 bases). CDR1 is MNHEY and CDR2 is SMNVEV in the germline V gene (reference sequence). The CDR3 is 18 amino acids. Deletions cut 4 bases from V and 6 bases from J, with 27 bases between. The CDR3 nucleotides read TGTGCCAGCAGTTCCCTCCAGGGCAGGGAGACCCCTCTTGATGGCTACACCTTC. Translation: CASSSLQGRETPLDGYTF.

This CDR3 is CASSRGLYTF. Written as DNA, the CDR3 is TGTGCCAGCAGCCGGGGCCTCTACACCTTC. This sequence joins TRBV7-6 and TRBJ1-2, with D perhaps matching TRBD1 (5 bases). V gave up 5 bases and J gave up 10 bases, with 8 bases separating them. Germline CDR1 reads SGHVS; CDR2 reads FNYEAQ. CDR3 size: 10 residues.

This chain uses TRBV7-2 with TRBJ2-7; no reliable D call. Germline values: CDR1 SGHTA, CDR2 FQGNSA. The CDR3 contains 12 residues. V dropped 2 bases and J dropped 6 bases, with 8 bases sitting between them. The CDR3 reads CASSLSAREQYF. As DNA, the CDR3 is TGTGCCAGCAGCTTAAGCGCCCGCGAGCAGTACTTC.

There are a few counts of this clonotype. V gene TRBV7-8 combines with J gene TRBJ2-5; perhaps TRBD1 as D (6 bases). The germline CDR1 and CDR2 sequences are SGHVS and FQNEAQ. V lost 2 bases, J lost 4 bases, and 11 bases lay in between. CDR3 size: 14 residues. CDR3 nucleotide sequence: TGTGCCAGCAGCTTACTGGGGGCGGGAGAGACCCAGTACTTC. Its translation: CASSLLGAGETQYF. The whole variable domain, remainder taken from reference TRBV7-8 and TRBJ2-5, is GAGVSQSPRYKVAKRGQDVALRCDPISGHVSLFWYQQALGQGPEFLTYFQNEAQLDKSGLPSDRFFAERPEGSVSTLKIQRTQQEDSAVYLCASSLLGAGETQYFGPGTRLLVL.

This chain uses TRBV12-3 or TRBV12-4 with TRBJ1-5; 8 bases are shared with TRBD1. The junction had 13 bases not matched to a gene; V was cut back by 7 bases and J by 2 bases. CDR3 size: 17 residues. The CDR3 is CASNSVGTGGGNQPQHF. CDR3 nucleotide sequence: TGTGCCAGCAATTCCGTGGGGACAGGTGGGGGCAATCAGCCCCAGCATTTT.

The J gene is TRBJ1-1, the V gene TRBV20-1; 8 bases map to TRBD1. This CDR3 contains 13 residues. Germline loops: CDR1 DFQATT, CDR2 SNEGSKA (reference sequence). The CDR3 is CRNRGDWSTEAFF. Here the CDR3 DNA reads TGCAGGAACAGGGGGGATTGGAGCACTGAAGCTTTCTTT.

The chain has TRBV19 and TRBJ2-7; TRBD1 matches at 11 bases. CDR1 and CDR2 from the germline V gene are LNHDA and SQIVND (reference sequence). Germline trimming cut 7 bases from V and 0 bases from J; bases unmatched to any gene: 5. The CDR3 contains 15 residues. CDR3 DNA: TGTGCCAGTACTTCTGGGACAGGGGGCTCCTACGAGCAGTACTTC. It yields the protein CASTSGTGGSYEQYF. The variable domain in full, completed from reference TRBV19 and TRBJ2-7, reads DGGITQSPKYLFRKEGQNVTLSCEQNLNHDAMYWYRQDPGQGLRLIYYSQIVNDFQKGDIAEGYSVSREKKESFPLTVTSAQKNPTAFYLCASTSGTGGSYEQYFGPGTRLTVT.

The chain couples TRBV29-1 to TRBJ2-1; 8 bases match TRBD2. J was trimmed by 0 bases and V by 3 bases; bases with no gene match: 7. There are 16 residues in the CDR3. Germline V gives CDR1 SQVTM, CDR2 ANQGSEA. The CDR3, as DNA: TGCAGCGTTGACGAGCGGGGGTTACCCTCCTACAATGAGCAGTTCTTC. Amino acid sequence: CSVDERGLPSYNEQFF.

The table lists this clonotype with a few counts. V and J are TRBV13 and TRBJ2-7; 10 bases align to TRBD1. Germline V CDR1 and CDR2: PRHDT, FYEKMQ (reference sequence). The CDR3 has 14 amino acids. V shed 5 bases and J 5 bases; nucleotides not matched to a gene: 6. The DNA for the CDR3 is TGTGCCAGCAGCGACCGGGACAGGGGCGACGAGCAGTACTTC. Its translation: CASSDRDRGDEQYF.

The chain combines TRBV7-6 with TRBJ2-7; D gene unclear. CDR3 length: 13 amino acids. Per germline, CDR1 SGHVS and CDR2 FNYEAQ. The ends were cut back, 0 bases at V and 4 bases at J, with 7 bases in the middle. CDR3 in DNA: TGTGCCAGCAGCTTAGCCAGCCTGTACGAGCAGTACTTC. Its translation: CASSLASLYEQYF.

This clonotype was counted only a few times. The V gene is TRBV9, the J gene TRBJ2-1; D may be TRBD2 (6 bases). CDR3 size: 15 residues. Trimming removed 2 bases at V and 5 bases at J, with 14 bases between. CDR1 is SGDLS, CDR2 YYNGEE, per germline. CDR3 region: CASSVWGLENNEQFF. The CDR3 DNA follows: TGTGCCAGCAGCGTCTGGGGACTGGAGAACAATGAGCAGTTCTTC.

The CDR3 DNA is TGTGCCAGCAGCTCGACAGGGATGAACACTGAAGCTTTCTTT. This codes for CASSSTGMNTEAFF. This sequence joins TRBV7-6 and TRBJ1-1, with 7 nucleotides matching TRBD1. From germline, CDR1 is SGHVS and CDR2 FNYEAQ. CDR3 length: 14 residues. V was clipped by 4 bases and J by 0 bases; unmatched bases: 2.

There are many counts of this clonotype. The J gene is TRBJ1-1, the V gene TRBV7-8; no definite D call. V lost 1 base to trimming and J lost 8 bases, with 5 bases between them. The germline CDR1 and CDR2 sequences are SGHVS and FQNEAQ. The CDR3 loop spans 11 amino acids. Here the CDR3 DNA reads TGTGCCAGCAGCTTAGGCAGGGAAGCTTTCTTT. Translating it yields CASSLGREAFF.

This chain links TRBV7-9 with TRBJ2-7, with TRBD2 identical over 8 bases. The CDR3 consists of 16 residues. Germline V gene data show CDR1 as SEHNR and CDR2 as FQNEAQ (reference sequence). V shed 5 bases and J 2 bases; nucleotides not matched to a gene: 11. The CDR3 loop reads CASSPPGGGKAYEQYF. The CDR3 region has the DNA TGTGCCAGCAGCCCACCGGGGGGGGGAAAGGCCTACGAGCAGTACTTC.

There are a few counts of this clonotype. The chain links TRBV7-9 to TRBJ1-2; D is possibly TRBD1 (5 bases). V lost 0 bases, J lost 6 bases, and 14 bases lay in between. Germline CDR1 and CDR2: SEHNR and FQNEAQ (reference sequence). The CDR3 has 15 residues. In nucleotides, the CDR3 is TGTGCCAGCAGCTTAGCGGGACGCTGGGCGGATGGCTACACCTTC. Translated: CASSLAGRWADGYTF.

This clonotype was detected ten times or more. The chain combines TRBV7-2 with TRBJ2-1, with 9 bases aligning to TRBD2. CDR3 length: 16 amino acids. V lost 5 bases and J lost 1; bases outside the gene matches: 6. Germline CDR1 is SGHTA and CDR2 is FQGNSA. DNA of the CDR3: TGTGCCAGCAGCCCCCTAGCGGGGCTTTCCTACAATGAGCAGTTCTTC. Its protein product is CASSPLAGLSYNEQFF.

V is TRBV20-1 and J is TRBJ1-2; unclear D gene. Germline V gene lookup returns CDR1 DFQATT and CDR2 SNEGSKA (reference sequence). The V end lost 3 bases, the J end lost 8 bases, and 7 bases lay between the germline ends. This CDR3 spans 10 amino acids. Here the CDR3 reads CSASPGGYTF. Here the CDR3 DNA reads TGCAGTGCTAGTCCTGGCGGCTACACCTTC.

The chain is built from TRBV11-1 and TRBJ2-7, with D tentatively TRBD1 (6 bases). The CDR3 loop spans 16 amino acids. Trimming cost V 5 bases and J 0 bases, with 17 bases left between them. Germline V gene sequence: CDR1 SGHAT, CDR2 FQDESV (reference sequence). CDR3 in DNA: TGTGCCAGCAGCCCCTACATCCGGGACATCTCCTACGAGCAGTACTTC. This gives the protein CASSPYIRDISYEQYF.

As DNA, the CDR3 is TGTGCCAGCAGTTCGAACGCCTATAGCAATCAGCCCCAGCATTTT. Translating gives CASSSNAYSNQPQHF. The chain employs TRBV6-2 or TRBV6-3 and TRBJ1-5, with unresolved D. V was pared by 4 bases and J by 0 bases, with 10 bases between. CDR3 size: 15 residues. Germline V gene data show CDR1 as MNHEY and CDR2 as SVGEGT.

This sequence joins TRBV3-1 and TRBJ1-5; D is perhaps TRBD1 (6 bases). The germline V and J ends were trimmed by 4 bases and 4 bases, with 14 bases remaining between them. CDR1 is LGHDT, CDR2 YNNKEL, per germline (reference sequence). This CDR3 has 15 amino acids. CDR3 in DNA: TGTGCCAGCAGCCCACAGCTCCAGGGGAATCAGCCCCAGCATTTT. Protein: CASSPQLQGNQPQHF.